This TCR beta chain was sequenced during a study of beta chain features in type 1 diabetes. The study's findings and limits: Patients with type 1 diabetes carried fewer insertions and had more deletions at their VDJ junctions.

This clone was observed a handful of times. Its antigen remains unknown. Cell sorting via CD45RO/CCR7/CD25/CD127/CD95/CD27 was performed to obtain CD4+ naive, central memory, regulatory and stem cell-like memory cells. The whole isolated RNA underwent reverse transcription, so sequencing captured expressed TCRB transcripts. Produced via immunoSEQ multiplex PCR; TCRdb's table is partial and in-frame only. The sample includes around 200,000 clones, 10% to 15% seen only once; the top ten take 0.5% to 0.75%. The V gene lost 6 bases and the J gene lost 4 bases, with 15 bases spanning the gap. This CDR3 spans 13 amino acids. Germline CDR1 and CDR2: SQVTM and ANQGSEA.

The material sequenced was central memory CD4+ T cells from blood. The chain combines TRBV29-1 with TRBJ1-1; no reliable D call. The receptor's source is a young woman in good health. The DNA of the CDR3 is TGCAGCGTGGGAGATTCTAGGGCCACTGAAGCTTTCTTT. Protein: CSVGDSRATEAFF.